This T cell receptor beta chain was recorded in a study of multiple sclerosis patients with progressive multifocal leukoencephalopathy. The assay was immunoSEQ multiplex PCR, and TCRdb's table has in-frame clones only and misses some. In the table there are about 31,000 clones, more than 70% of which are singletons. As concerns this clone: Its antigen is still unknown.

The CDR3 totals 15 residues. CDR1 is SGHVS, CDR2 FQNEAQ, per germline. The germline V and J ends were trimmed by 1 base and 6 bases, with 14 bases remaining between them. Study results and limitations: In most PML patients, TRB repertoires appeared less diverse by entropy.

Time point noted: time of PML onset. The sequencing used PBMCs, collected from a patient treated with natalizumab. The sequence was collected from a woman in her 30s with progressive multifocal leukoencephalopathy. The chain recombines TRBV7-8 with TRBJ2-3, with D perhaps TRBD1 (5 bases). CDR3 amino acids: CASSLEWGVLDTQYF. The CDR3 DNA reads TGTGCCAGCAGCTTAGAGTGGGGCGTACTGGATACGCAGTATTTT.